This passage covers 27 T cell receptor beta chains from one sample sequenced in a study of T cells in tumors and immune-related adverse events (dated by TCRdb to the early 2020s). This specimen's treatment or condition label, interpreted: nivolumab (PD-1 blockade) given before sampling. The library was obtained by the immunoSEQ multiplex PCR assay. In TCRdb, the immuneACCESS table is reduced to in-frame sequences with V and J assigned. These tables do not hold every clone; where another copy was compared, an unresolved V gene accounts for under half, and the others remain unexplained. Recorded for this sample are fewer than 25,000 clones; around nine tenths of them occurred a single time. The ten largest account for around 1.3% of the sample. Sequencing was performed on lymph node tissue, taken from a patient treated with anti-PD-1 therapy. These receptors came from a female donor with metastatic renal cell carcinoma.

The J gene is TRBJ2-1, the V gene TRBV4-2; 8 bases are a match to TRBD2. V was pared by 1 base and J by 5 bases, with 10 bases of the junction left unmatched. The length of the CDR3 is 17 residues. Germline loops: CDR1 LGHNA, CDR2 YNFKEQ. This chain's CDR3 is CASSQVGRGGLNNEQFF. In nucleotides, the CDR3 is TGTGCCAGCAGCCAAGTAGGCCGGGGGGGCCTCAACAATGAGCAGTTCTTC.

V gene TRBV7-9 combines with J gene TRBJ1-5, with D unclear. V was pared by 5 bases and J by 5 bases, with 13 bases between. The CDR3 extends over 14 amino acids. CDR1 and CDR2 from the germline V gene are SEHNR and FQNEAQ (reference sequence). The CDR3: CASSQSWADQPQHF. DNA of the CDR3: TGTGCCAGCAGCCAGTCCTGGGCTGATCAGCCCCAGCATTTT.

The rearrangement uses TRBV5-5 and TRBJ2-5, with D possibly matching TRBD1 (5 bases). V lost 2 bases and J 4 bases, leaving 6 bases between the germline ends. The CDR3 is 12 residues long. From germline, CDR1 is SGHKS and CDR2 YYEKEE (reference sequence). The CDR3 DNA reads as TGTGCCAGCAGCTTAAGGGGAGAGACCCAGTACTTC. It translates to CASSLRGETQYF.

The chain combines TRBV20-1 with TRBJ1-2; weak D call: TRBD1 (6 bases). The V gene lost 6 bases and the J gene lost 4 bases, with 9 bases spanning the gap. Germline CDR1 reads DFQATT; CDR2 reads SNEGSKA (reference sequence). CDR3 length: 11 residues. The CDR3 DNA sequence: TGCAGTGCAAGACAGGCCTATGGCTACACCTTC. It translates to CSARQAYGYTF.

V usage is TRBV5-1 and J usage is TRBJ2-1, with 7 bases fitting TRBD1. Germline V CDR1 and CDR2: SGHRS, YFSETQ. Trimming at V came to 5 bases and at J to 1 base, leaving 6 bases not matched to a gene. This CDR3 contains 15 residues. The CDR3 DNA reads as TGCGCCAGCAGTGTCCGACAGGGTTCCTACAATGAGCAGTTCTTC. This encodes CASSVRQGSYNEQFF.

This rearrangement joins TRBV2 to TRBJ1-1; 7 nucleotides agree with TRBD1. Germline V gene sequence: CDR1 SNHLY, CDR2 FYNNEI. The CDR3 spans 14 residues. The ends lost 7 bases at V and 3 bases at J; junction bases unmatched: 8. CDR3: CASKGRQGDTEAFF. The CDR3 nucleotides are TGTGCCAGCAAGGGACGGCAGGGGGACACTGAAGCTTTCTTT.

This CDR3 reads CASSLAFAGGETQYF. CDR3 sequence (DNA): TGCGCCAGCAGCTTGGCCTTTGCGGGAGGGGAGACCCAGTACTTC. The chain is built from TRBV5-1 and TRBJ2-5, with 9 bases matching TRBD2. J was trimmed by 5 bases and V by 0 bases; bases with no gene match: 5. The length of the CDR3 is 15 residues. The V gene's germline CDR1 is SGHRS and CDR2 YFSETQ.

CDR3 DNA: TGTGCCAGCAGTTTTCGGGGGTTGAATCAGCCCCAGCATTTT. Translated, it gives CASSFRGLNQPQHF. The rearrangement joins TRBV28 to TRBJ1-5; perhaps TRBD1 as D (5 bases). The germline V and J ends were trimmed by 3 bases and 4 bases, with 10 bases remaining between them. CDR1 and CDR2 from the germline V gene are MDHEN and SYDVKM. The CDR3 has 14 amino acids.

This chain links TRBV18 with TRBJ2-3, with D perhaps matching TRBD2 (5 bases). The ends were cut back, 3 bases at V and 1 base at J, with 14 bases in the middle. CDR3 size: 16 residues. Germline V lookup: CDR1 KGHSH, CDR2 LQKENI. The CDR3 DNA is TGTGCCAGCTCACCCGGTACCACTAGTGGCACAGATACGCAGTATTTT. Amino acids: CASSPGTTSGTDTQYF.

The chain employs TRBV11-3 and TRBJ2-1, with 11 bases matching TRBD2. CDR1 is SGHNT and CDR2 is YENEEA in the germline V gene. V shed 5 bases, J shed 15 bases, and the junction held 6 bases outside the gene matches. This CDR3 has 12 amino acids. CDR3 region: CASSILAGDLFF. The CDR3 DNA sequence: TGTGCCAGCAGCATACTAGCGGGAGATCTGTTCTTC.

The chain couples TRBV6-1 to TRBJ2-1, with 7 bases lining up with TRBD1. V lost 5 bases to trimming and J lost 7 bases; unmatched junction nucleotides: 11. The length of the CDR3 is 15 residues. Germline CDR1 is MNHNS and CDR2 is SASEGT. CDR3 loop: CASSKMGDSVNEQFF. The CDR3 region has the DNA TGTGCCAGCAGTAAAATGGGGGACAGTGTGAATGAGCAGTTCTTC.

The genes are TRBV5-1 and TRBJ2-1, with D possibly matching TRBD2 (5 bases). Trimming shortened V by 1 base and J by 7 bases, and 9 bases separated the two germline ends. The germline V gene has CDR1 SGHRS and CDR2 YFSETQ. The CDR3 has 13 residues. For the CDR3, the DNA is TGCGCCAGCAGCTTGACTCGAGGGAATGAGCAGTTCTTC. It yields the protein CASSLTRGNEQFF.

The chain is built from TRBV11-2 and TRBJ1-4, with 8 bases fitting TRBD1. J gave up 8 bases and V 5 bases, and 10 bases lay outside the gene matches. CDR3 size: 15 residues. Germline V gene sequence: CDR1 SGHAT, CDR2 FQNNGV. The CDR3 region has the DNA TGTGCCAGCAGCATCGACTGGACAGGGCGGGAAAAACTGTTTTTT. Its protein is CASSIDWTGREKLFF.

The chain couples TRBV7-9 to TRBJ1-6; D not certain. This CDR3 has 15 residues. Germline CDR1 SEHNR, CDR2 FQNEAQ (reference sequence). With 3 bases removed from V and 5 bases from J, the gap between germline ends came to 11 bases. CDR3 nucleotide sequence: TGTGCCAGCAGCTTCCCGACCGAGAATAATTCACCCCTCCACTTT. Translating gives CASSFPTENNSPLHF.

J is TRBJ2-2 and V is TRBV5-1, with D possibly matching TRBD2 (6 bases). The germline V and J ends were trimmed by 0 bases and 4 bases, with 10 bases remaining between them. Germline CDR1 is SGHRS and CDR2 is YFSETQ. This CDR3 spans 15 amino acids. CDR3 nucleotide sequence: TGCGCCAGCAGCTTGGTTACAGCGGGCACCGGGGAGCTGTTTTTT. This encodes CASSLVTAGTGELFF.

V usage is TRBV5-6 and J usage is TRBJ2-1; D assignment may be TRBD1 or TRBD2 (5 bases each). Germline CDR1 reads SGHDT; CDR2 reads YYEEEE. Trimming shortened V by 0 bases and J by 7 bases, and 8 bases separated the two germline ends. The CDR3 extends over 13 amino acids. The CDR3 protein is CASSLGGPNEQFF. Written as DNA, the CDR3 is TGTGCCAGCAGCTTGGGGGGACCTAATGAGCAGTTCTTC.

This clone was observed once. J is TRBJ1-5 and V is TRBV4-1; possibly TRBD1 for D (5 bases). V dropped 1 base and J dropped 6 bases, with 13 bases sitting between them. The CDR3 covers 15 residues. Germline-derived CDR1 and CDR2 are MGHRA and YSYEKL. CDR3 DNA: TGCGCCAGCAGCCAAGTATGGCAGGGTAGTCAGCCCCAGCATTTT. It translates to CASSQVWQGSQPQHF.

This clone came up once. This rearrangement joins TRBV10-3 to TRBJ1-1, with no clear D. The CDR3 sequence is 12 residues long. Germline assignment: CDR1 ENHRY and CDR2 SYGVKD. Trimming removed 6 bases from V and 1 base from J, with 6 bases in between. CDR3 bases: TGTGCCATCAGCCCCCAGAACACTGAAGCTTTCTTT. It codes for CAISPQNTEAFF.

The chain joins TRBV5-1 to TRBJ2-1, with D possibly TRBD1 on 7 matching bases. The CDR3 totals 16 residues. The germline gives CDR1 SGHRS, CDR2 YFSETQ. Trimming cost V 5 bases and J 5 bases, with 20 bases left between them. CDR3 amino acids: CASSRQGIRTNNEQFF. CDR3 nucleotide sequence: TGCGCCAGCAGTAGACAGGGAATAAGGACTAACAATGAGCAGTTCTTC.

The chain has TRBV19 and TRBJ1-5; the match to TRBD1 covers 7 bases. CDR3 length equals 12 residues. Per the germline V gene, CDR1 is LNHDA and CDR2 is SQIVND (reference sequence). Trimming at V came to 9 bases and at J to 12 bases, leaving 11 bases not matched to a gene. CDR3 DNA sequence: TGTGCCAGCGGATTCTCCCGGGACAGCCAGCATTTT. Amino acids: CASGFSRDSQHF.

The V and J genes are TRBV7-9 and TRBJ1-2; 10 bases line up with TRBD1. This CDR3 region has 16 residues. In germline, CDR1 is SEHNR, CDR2 FQNEAQ (reference sequence). V was clipped by 3 bases and J by 8 bases; unmatched bases: 12. The CDR3 DNA reads TGTGCCAGCAGCTTCTCTCCGGGACAGGGGACGGAAGGCTACACCTTC. Amino acids: CASSFSPGQGTEGYTF.

The chain recombines TRBV4-2 with TRBJ1-2; 9 bases are a match to TRBD1. J was trimmed by 7 bases and V by 4 bases; bases with no gene match: 13. Germline V gene data show CDR1 as LGHNA and CDR2 as YNFKEQ. The CDR3 spans 16 residues. The CDR3 coding sequence is TGTGCCAGCAGCCCCAGTGAAGGACAGGGGATACGTGGCTACACCTTC. Protein product: CASSPSEGQGIRGYTF.

The chain links TRBV15 to TRBJ1-5; no firm D call. Germline V lookup: CDR1 LNHNV, CDR2 YYDKDF (reference sequence). V was cut by 0 bases and J by 4 bases, with 7 bases left in between. The CDR3 totals 14 residues. CDR3 in amino acids: CATSRDLGNQPQHF. The CDR3 coding sequence is TGTGCCACCAGCAGAGACTTAGGTAATCAGCCCCAGCATTTT.

Only a few counts were recorded for this clone. The chain has TRBV19 and TRBJ2-1, with 9 nucleotides matching TRBD1. This CDR3 spans 17 amino acids. Germline trimming cut 2 bases from V and 5 bases from J; bases unmatched to any gene: 10. Germline assignment: CDR1 LNHDA and CDR2 SQIVND (reference sequence). The CDR3 DNA reads TGTGCCAGTAGTATACTCAACTTGGGGGACAGGGACAATGAGCAGTTCTTC. Amino acid sequence: CASSILNLGDRDNEQFF. The full variable domain, with the rest looked up from reference TRBV19 and TRBJ2-1, is DGGITQSPKYLFRKEGQNVTLSCEQNLNHDAMYWYRQDPGQGLRLIYYSQIVNDFQKGDIAEGYSVSREKKESFPLTVTSAQKNPTAFYLCASSILNLGDRDNEQFFGPGTRLTVL.

The J gene is TRBJ1-2, the V gene TRBV10-1; D is ambiguous. Trimming removed 0 bases from V and 6 bases from J, with 14 bases in between. The CDR3 is made up of 15 amino acids. Germline CDR1 and CDR2: WNHNN and SYGVQD (reference sequence). DNA for the CDR3: TGCGCCAGCAGTGAGTCGCCGGGAAATCTGGATGGCTACACCTTC. It encodes CASSESPGNLDGYTF.

The chain carries TRBV4-3 and TRBJ1-2, with D possibly TRBD1 on 6 matching bases. Trimming shortened V by 0 bases and J by 4 bases, and 9 bases separated the two germline ends. Germline CDR1 LGHNA, CDR2 YSLEER. The CDR3 sequence is 14 residues long. The chain's CDR3 is CASSQEQGTYGYTF. CDR3 coding DNA: TGCGCCAGCAGCCAAGAACAGGGCACCTATGGCTACACCTTC.

The rearrangement links TRBV7-2 to TRBJ1-2; D uncertain. Germline V gene data show CDR1 as SGHTA and CDR2 as FQGNSA. The CDR3 consists of 14 residues. The V gene lost 3 bases and the J gene lost 0 bases, with 8 bases spanning the gap. The CDR3 region is CASSFEPSNYGYTF. CDR3 nucleotide sequence: TGTGCCAGCAGCTTTGAGCCCTCTAACTATGGCTACACCTTC.